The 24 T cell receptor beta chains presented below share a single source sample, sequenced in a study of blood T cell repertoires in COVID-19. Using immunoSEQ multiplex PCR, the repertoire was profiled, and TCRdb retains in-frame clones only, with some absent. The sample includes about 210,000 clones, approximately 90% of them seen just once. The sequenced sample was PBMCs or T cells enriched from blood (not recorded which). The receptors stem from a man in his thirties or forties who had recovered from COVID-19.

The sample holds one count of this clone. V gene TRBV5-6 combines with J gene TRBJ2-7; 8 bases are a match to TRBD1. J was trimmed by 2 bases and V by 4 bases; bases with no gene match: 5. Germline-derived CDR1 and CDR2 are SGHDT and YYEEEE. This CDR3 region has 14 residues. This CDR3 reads CASSLRDRTYEQYF. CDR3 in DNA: TGTGCCAGCAGCCTACGGGACAGGACCTACGAGCAGTACTTC.

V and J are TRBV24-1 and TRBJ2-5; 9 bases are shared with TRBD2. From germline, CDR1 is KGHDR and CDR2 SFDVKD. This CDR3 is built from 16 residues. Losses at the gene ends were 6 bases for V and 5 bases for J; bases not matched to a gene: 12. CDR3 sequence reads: CATSWASGGTAETQYF. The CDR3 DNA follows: TGTGCCACCAGTTGGGCCAGCGGGGGGACGGCGGAGACCCAGTACTTC.

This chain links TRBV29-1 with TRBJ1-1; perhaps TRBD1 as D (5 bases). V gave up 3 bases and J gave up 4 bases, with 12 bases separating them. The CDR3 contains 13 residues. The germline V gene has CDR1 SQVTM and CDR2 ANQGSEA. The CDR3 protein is CSVDWGRGTEAFF. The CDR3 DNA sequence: TGCAGCGTTGACTGGGGGAGGGGCACTGAAGCTTTCTTT.

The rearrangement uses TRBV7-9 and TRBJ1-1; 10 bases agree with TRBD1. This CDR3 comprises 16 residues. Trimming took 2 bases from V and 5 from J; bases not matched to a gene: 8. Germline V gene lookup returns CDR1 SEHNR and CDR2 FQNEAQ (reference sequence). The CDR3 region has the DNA TGTGCCAGCAGCTTATCCGGGACAGGGGAACTAACTGAAGCTTTCTTT. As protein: CASSLSGTGELTEAFF.

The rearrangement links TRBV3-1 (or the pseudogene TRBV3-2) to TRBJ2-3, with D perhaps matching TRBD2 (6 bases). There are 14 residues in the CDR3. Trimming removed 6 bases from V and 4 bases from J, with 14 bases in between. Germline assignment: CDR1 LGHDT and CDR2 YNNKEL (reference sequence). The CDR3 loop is CASSPTGLPDTQYF. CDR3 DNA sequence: TGTGCCAGCAGTCCTACGGGACTCCCAGATACGCAGTATTTT.

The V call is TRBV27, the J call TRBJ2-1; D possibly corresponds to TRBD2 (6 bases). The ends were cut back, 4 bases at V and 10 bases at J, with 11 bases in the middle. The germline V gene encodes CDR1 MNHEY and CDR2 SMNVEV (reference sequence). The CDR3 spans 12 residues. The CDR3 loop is CASSWGGGEQFF. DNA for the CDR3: TGTGCCAGCAGTTGGGGAGGCGGCGAGCAGTTCTTC.

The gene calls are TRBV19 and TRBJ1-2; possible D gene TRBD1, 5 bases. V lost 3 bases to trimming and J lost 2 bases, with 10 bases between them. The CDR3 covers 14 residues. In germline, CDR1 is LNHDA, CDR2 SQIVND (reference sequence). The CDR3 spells CASSMVAGNYGYTF. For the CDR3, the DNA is TGTGCCAGTAGTATGGTGGCAGGGAACTATGGCTACACCTTC.

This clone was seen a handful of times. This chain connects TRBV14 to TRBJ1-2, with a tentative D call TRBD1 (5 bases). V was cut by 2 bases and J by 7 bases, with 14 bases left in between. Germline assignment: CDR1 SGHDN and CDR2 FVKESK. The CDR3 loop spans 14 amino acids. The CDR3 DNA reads TGTGCCAGCAGCCAACGCCAGGGATACAGTGGCTACACCTTC. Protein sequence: CASSQRQGYSGYTF.

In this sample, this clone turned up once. In nucleotides, the CDR3 is TGTGCCTGGAGTGTACAACAGCAAGAGACCCAGTACTTC. It translates to CAWSVQQQETQYF. The rearrangement uses TRBV30 and TRBJ2-5; D gene uncertain. The CDR3 loop spans 13 amino acids. Germline values: CDR1 GTSNPN, CDR2 SVGIG (reference sequence). V lost 0 bases, J lost 2 bases, and 7 bases lay in between.

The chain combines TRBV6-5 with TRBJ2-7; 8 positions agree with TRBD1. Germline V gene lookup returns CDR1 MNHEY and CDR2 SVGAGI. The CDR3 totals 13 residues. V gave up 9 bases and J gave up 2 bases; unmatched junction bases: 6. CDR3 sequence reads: CASTQTGAYEQYF. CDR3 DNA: TGTGCCAGTACCCAGACAGGGGCCTACGAGCAGTACTTC.

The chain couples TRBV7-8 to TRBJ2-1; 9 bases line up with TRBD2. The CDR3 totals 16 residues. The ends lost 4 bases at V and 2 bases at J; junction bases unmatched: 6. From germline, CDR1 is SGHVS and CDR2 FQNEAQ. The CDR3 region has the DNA TGTGCCAGCAGCTATCTAGCGGGGTTGGCCTACAATGAGCAGTTCTTC. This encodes CASSYLAGLAYNEQFF.

The CDR3 reads CASSPSLGQGYYEQYF. The CDR3 coding sequence is TGTGCCAGCAGCCCGTCCCTGGGACAGGGGTACTACGAGCAGTACTTC. The chain combines TRBV7-9 with TRBJ2-7, with 10 bases aligning to TRBD1. The CDR3 contains 16 residues. Germline CDR1 and CDR2: SEHNR and FQNEAQ (reference sequence). The V segment lost 5 bases and the J segment 3 bases; nucleotides outside the gene matches: 10.

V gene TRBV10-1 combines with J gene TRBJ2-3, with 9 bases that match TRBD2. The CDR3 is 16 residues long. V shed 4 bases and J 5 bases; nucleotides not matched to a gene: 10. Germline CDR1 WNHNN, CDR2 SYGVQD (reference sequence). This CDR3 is CASSGFSGSGGDTQYF. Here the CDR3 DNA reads TGCGCCAGCAGTGGATTTAGCGGGAGTGGTGGAGATACGCAGTATTTT.

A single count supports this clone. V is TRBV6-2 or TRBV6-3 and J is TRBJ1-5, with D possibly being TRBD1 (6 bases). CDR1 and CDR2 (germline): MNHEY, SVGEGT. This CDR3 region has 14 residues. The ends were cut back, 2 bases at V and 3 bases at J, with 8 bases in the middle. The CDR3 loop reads CASSYRGNNQPQHF. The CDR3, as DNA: TGTGCCAGCAGTTACAGGGGGAACAATCAGCCCCAGCATTTT.

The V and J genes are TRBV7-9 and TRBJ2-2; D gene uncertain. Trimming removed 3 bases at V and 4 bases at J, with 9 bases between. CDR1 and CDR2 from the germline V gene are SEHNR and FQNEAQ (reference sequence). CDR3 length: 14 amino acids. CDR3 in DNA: TGTGCCAGCAGCTTGCAGACGGGCACCGGGGAGCTGTTTTTT. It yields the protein CASSLQTGTGELFF.

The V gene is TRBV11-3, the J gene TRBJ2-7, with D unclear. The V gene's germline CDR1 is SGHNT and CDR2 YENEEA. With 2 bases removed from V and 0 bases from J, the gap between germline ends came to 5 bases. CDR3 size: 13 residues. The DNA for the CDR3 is TGTGCCAGCAGCTTACTCAGCTCCTACGAGCAGTACTTC. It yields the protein CASSLLSSYEQYF.

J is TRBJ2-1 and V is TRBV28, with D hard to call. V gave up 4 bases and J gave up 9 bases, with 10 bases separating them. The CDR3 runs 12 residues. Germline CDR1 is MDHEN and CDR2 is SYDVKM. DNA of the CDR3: TGTGCCAGCAGTTCGTTCGAGGTTGAGCAGTTCTTC. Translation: CASSSFEVEQFF. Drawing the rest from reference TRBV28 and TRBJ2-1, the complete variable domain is DVKVTQSSRYLVKRTGEKVFLECVQDMDHENMFWYRQDPGLGLRLIYFSYDVKMKEKGDIPEGYSVSREKKERFSLILESASTNQTSMYLCASSSFEVEQFFGPGTRLTVL.

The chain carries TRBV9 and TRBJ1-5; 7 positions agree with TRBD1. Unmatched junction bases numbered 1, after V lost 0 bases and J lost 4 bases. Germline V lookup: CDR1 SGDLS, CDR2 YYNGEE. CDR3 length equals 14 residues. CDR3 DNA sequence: TGTGCCAGCAGCGTAGGACAGGGTAATCAGCCCCAGCATTTT. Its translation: CASSVGQGNQPQHF.

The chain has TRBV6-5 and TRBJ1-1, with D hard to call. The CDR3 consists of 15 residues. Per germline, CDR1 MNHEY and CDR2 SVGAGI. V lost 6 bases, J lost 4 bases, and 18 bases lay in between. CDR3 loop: CASSSEPGQSTEAFF. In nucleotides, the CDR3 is TGTGCCAGCAGCTCCGAGCCGGGTCAGAGCACTGAAGCTTTCTTT.

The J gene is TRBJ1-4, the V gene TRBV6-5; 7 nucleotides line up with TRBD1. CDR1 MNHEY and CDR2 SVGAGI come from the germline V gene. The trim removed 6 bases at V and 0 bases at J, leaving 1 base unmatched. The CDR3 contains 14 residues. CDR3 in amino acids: CASSDRATNEKLFF. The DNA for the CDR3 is TGTGCCAGCAGCGACAGGGCAACTAATGAAAAACTGTTTTTT.

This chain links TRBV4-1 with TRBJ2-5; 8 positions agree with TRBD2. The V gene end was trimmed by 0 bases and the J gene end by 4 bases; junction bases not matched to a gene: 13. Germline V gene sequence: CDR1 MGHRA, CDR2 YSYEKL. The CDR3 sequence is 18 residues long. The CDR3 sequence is CASSQDPSGRGLGETQYF. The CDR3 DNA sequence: TGCGCCAGCAGCCAAGATCCCAGCGGGAGAGGGTTGGGAGAGACCCAGTACTTC.

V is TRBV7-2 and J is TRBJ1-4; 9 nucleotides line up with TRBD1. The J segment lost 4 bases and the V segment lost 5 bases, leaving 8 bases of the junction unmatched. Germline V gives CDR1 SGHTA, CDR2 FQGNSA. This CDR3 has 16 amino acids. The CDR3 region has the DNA TGTGCCAGCAGCCTCGGGACAGGGAGGAGTAATGAAAAACTGTTTTTT. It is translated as CASSLGTGRSNEKLFF.

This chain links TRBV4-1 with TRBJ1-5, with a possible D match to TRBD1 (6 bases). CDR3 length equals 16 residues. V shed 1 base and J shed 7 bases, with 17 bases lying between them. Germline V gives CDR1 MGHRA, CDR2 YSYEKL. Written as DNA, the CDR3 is TGCGCCAGCAGCCAAGCTTTGGGGCAGGGACACCAGCCCCAGCATTTT. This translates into CASSQALGQGHQPQHF.

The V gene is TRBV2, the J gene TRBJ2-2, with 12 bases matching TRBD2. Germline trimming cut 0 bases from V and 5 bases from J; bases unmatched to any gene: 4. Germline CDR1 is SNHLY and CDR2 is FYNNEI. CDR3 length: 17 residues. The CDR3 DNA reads TGTGCCAGCAGTGAAGCGCTAGCGGGAGGGAATACCGGGGAGCTGTTTTTT. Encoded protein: CASSEALAGGNTGELFF.